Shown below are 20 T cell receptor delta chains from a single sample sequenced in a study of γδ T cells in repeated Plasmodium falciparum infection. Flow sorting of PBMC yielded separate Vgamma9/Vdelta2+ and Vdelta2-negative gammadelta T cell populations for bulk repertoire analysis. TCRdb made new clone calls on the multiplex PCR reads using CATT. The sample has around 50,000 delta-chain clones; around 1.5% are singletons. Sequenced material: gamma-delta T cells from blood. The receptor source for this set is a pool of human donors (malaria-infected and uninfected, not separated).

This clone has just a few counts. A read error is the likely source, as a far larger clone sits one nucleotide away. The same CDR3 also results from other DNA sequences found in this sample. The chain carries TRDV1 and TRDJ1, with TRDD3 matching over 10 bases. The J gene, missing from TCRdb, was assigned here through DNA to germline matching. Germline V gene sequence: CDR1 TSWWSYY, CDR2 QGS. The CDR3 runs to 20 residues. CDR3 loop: CALGDYHNYWGMYSTDKLIF. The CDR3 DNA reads TGTGCTCTTGGTGACTACCACAATTACTGGGGGATGTATTCCACCGACAAACTCATCTTT.

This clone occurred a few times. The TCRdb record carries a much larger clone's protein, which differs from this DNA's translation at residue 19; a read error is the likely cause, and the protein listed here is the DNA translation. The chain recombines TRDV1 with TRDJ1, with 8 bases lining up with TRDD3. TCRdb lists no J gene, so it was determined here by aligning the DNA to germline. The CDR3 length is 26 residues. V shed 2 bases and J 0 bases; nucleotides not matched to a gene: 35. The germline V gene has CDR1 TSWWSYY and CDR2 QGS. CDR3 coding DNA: TGTGCTCTTGGGGAAGCTAAAGGTCTCCTGGGTACACAGACGATACTGGGGGCTATTAACACCGATAAACTCATCTTT. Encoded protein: CALGEAKGLLGTQTILGAINTDKLIF.

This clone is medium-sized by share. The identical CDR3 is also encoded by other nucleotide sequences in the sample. The DNA for the CDR3 is TGTGCTCTTGGGGAACTATGTGGGTGCCTGGGGGATATAGGGCGGGGGCATAAACTCATCTTT. Protein: CALGELCGCLGDIGRGHKLIF. V usage is TRDV1 and J usage is TRDJ1, with 10 nucleotides matching TRDD3. The CDR3 is 21 residues long. Per the germline V gene, CDR1 is TSWWSYY and CDR2 is QGS. Germline trimming cut 0 bases from V and 6 bases from J; bases unmatched to any gene: 22.

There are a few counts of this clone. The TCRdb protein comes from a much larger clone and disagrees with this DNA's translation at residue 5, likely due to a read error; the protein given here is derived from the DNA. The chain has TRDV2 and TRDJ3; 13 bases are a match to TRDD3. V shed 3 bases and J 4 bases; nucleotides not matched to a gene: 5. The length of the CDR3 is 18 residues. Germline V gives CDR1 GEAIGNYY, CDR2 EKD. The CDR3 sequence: CACDPLGDTHWDTRQMFF. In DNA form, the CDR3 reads TGTGCCTGTGACCCACTGGGGGATACGCATTGGGACACCCGACAGATGTTTTTC.

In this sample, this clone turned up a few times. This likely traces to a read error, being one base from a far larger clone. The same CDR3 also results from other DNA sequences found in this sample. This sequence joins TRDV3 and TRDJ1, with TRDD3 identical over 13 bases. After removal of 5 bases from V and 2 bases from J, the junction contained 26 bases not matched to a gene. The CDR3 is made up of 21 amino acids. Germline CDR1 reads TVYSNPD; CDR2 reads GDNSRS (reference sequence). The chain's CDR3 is CALPRGGLLDWGIRKTDKLIF. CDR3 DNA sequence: TGTGCCCTCCCCAGGGGGGGCCTACTAGACTGGGGGATACGTAAAACCGATAAACTCATCTTT.

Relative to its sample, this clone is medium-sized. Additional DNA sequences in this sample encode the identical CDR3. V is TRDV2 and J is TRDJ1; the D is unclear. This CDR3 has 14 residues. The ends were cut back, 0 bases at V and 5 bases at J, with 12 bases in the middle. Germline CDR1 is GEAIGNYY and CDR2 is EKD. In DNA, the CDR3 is TGTGCCTGTGACACCGCAGGGCGGAGGGATAAACTCATCTTT. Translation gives CACDTAGRRDKLIF.

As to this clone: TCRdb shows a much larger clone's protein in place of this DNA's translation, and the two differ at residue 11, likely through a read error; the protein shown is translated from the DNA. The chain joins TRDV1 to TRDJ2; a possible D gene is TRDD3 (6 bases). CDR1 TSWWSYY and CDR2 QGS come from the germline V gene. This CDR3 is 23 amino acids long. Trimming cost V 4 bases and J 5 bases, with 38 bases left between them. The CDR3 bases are TGTGCTCTTGGGGCCTTCAAACCTACACTGGAGGATACCCCTCCCCTCCTAACAGCACAACTCTTCTTT. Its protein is CALGAFKPTLEDTPPLLTAQLFF.

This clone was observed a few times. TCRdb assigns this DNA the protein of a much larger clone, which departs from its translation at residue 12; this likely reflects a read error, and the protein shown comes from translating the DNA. The CDR3: CALGELVGIGREQADKLIF. The CDR3 bases are TGTGCTCTTGGGGAACTAGTTGGTATTGGGCGGGAACAAGCCGATAAACTCATCTTT. This chain uses TRDV1 with TRDJ1; D is unresolved. Matching the DNA to germline supplied the J gene, which TCRdb does not give. The V gene's germline CDR1 is TSWWSYY and CDR2 QGS. CDR3 length: 19 amino acids. V was trimmed by 0 bases and J by 3 bases, leaving 23 bases between them.

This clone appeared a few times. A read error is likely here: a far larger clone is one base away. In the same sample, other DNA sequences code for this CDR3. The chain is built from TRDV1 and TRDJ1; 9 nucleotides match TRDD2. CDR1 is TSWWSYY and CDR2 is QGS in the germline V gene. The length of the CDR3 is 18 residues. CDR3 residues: CALPSYRRDTGSYDKLIF. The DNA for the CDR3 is TGTGCTCTCCCTTCCTACCGACGGGATACAGGCTCATACGATAAGCTCATCTTT.

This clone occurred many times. The CDR3 DNA reads as TGTGCCTGTGACCGCCGCAGGTGGGGGATACGCAAACTCATCTTT. Encoded protein: CACDRRRWGIRKLIF. The rearrangement links TRDV2 to TRDJ1; 11 bases fit TRDD3. This CDR3 region has 15 residues. The V gene end was trimmed by 3 bases and the J gene end by 8 bases; junction bases not matched to a gene: 10. The germline V gene has CDR1 GEAIGNYY and CDR2 EKD.

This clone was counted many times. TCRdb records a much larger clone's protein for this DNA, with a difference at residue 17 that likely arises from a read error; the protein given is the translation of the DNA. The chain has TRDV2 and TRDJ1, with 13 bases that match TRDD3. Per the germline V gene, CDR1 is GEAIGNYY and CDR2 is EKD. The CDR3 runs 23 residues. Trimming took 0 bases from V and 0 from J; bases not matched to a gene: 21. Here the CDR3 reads CACDTEFSKLGDTRQTHTDKLIF. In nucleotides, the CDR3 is TGTGCCTGTGACACCGAGTTCTCCAAACTGGGGGATACGCGCCAAACGCACACCGATAAACTCATCTTT.

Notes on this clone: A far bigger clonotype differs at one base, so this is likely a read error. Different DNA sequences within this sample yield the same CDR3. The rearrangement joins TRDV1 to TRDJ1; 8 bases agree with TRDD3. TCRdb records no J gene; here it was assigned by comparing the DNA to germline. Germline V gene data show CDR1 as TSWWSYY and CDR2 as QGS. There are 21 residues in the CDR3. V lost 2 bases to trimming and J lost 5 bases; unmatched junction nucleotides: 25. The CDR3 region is CALGEGSRFPYLLGAIDKLIF. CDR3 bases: TGTGCTCTTGGGGAAGGATCTAGATTCCCCTATTTACTGGGGGCCATTGATAAACTCATCTTT.

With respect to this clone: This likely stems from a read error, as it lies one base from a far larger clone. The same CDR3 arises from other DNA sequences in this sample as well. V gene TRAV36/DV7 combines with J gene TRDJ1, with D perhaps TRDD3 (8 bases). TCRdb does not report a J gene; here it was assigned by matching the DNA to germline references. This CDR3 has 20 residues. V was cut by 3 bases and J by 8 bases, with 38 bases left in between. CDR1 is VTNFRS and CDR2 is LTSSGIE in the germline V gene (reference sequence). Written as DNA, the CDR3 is TGTGCTGTGGCTCGCTGGGATTCCTACGGGGCTACTGGGGGTCGAAACAAACTCATCTTT. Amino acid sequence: CAVARWDSYGATGGRNKLIF.

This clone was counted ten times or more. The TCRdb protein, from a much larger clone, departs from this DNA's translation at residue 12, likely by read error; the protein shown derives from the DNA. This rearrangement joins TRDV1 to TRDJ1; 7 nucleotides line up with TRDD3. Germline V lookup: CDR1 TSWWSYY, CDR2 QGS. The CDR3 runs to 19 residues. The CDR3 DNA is TGTGCTCTTGGGGAACACACTTCCCTCTGGGGGGTACACGCCGATAAACTCATATTT. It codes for CALGEHTSLWGVHADKLIF.

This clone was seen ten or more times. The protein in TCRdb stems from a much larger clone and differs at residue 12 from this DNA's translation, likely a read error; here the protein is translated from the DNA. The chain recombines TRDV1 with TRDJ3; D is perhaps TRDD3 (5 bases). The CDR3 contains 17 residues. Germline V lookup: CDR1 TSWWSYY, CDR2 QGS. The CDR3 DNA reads TGTGCTCTTGGGGTAAACCACAGGCCCTGGGACCCCCGACAGATGTTTTTC. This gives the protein CALGVNHRPWDPRQMFF.

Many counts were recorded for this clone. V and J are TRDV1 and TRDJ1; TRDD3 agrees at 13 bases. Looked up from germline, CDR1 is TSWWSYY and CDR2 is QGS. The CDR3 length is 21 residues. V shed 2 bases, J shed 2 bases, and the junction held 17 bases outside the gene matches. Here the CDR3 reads CALGEFSSPNWGIRVTDKLIF. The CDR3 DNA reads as TGTGCTCTTGGGGAATTTTCGTCCCCCAACTGGGGGATACGCGTTACCGATAAACTCATCTTT.

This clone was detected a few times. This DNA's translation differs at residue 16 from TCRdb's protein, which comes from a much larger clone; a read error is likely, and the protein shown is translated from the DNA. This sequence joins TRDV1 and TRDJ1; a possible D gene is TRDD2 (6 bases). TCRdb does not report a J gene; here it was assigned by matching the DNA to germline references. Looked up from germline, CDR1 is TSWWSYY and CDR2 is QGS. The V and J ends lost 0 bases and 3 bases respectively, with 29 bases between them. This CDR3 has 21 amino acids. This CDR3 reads CALGELPLRLPLETYADKLIF. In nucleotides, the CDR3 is TGTGCTCTTGGGGAACTCCCCTTGCGCCTTCCCTTGGAGACGTACGCCGATAAACTCATCTTT.

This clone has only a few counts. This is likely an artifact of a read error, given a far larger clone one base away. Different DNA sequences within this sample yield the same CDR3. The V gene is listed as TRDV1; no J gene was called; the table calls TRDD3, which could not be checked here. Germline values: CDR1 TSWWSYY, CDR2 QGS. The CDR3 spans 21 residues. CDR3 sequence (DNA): TGTGCTCTTGGGGAAGAGTCGTACCATGAAATGGGCAAAGGGGAGACAGCACAACTCTTTTTT. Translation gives CALGEESYHEMGKGETAQLFF.

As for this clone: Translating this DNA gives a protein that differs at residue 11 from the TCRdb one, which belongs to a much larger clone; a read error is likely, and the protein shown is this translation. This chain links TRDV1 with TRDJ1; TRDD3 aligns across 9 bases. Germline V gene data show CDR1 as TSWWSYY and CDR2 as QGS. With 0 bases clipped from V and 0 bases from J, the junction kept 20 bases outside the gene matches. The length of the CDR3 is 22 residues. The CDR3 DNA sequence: TGTGCTCTTGGGGAACTCTCCCTCCCCAGAGGGGTCTGGGGGATCGACACCGATAAACTCATCTTT. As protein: CALGELSLPRGVWGIDTDKLIF.

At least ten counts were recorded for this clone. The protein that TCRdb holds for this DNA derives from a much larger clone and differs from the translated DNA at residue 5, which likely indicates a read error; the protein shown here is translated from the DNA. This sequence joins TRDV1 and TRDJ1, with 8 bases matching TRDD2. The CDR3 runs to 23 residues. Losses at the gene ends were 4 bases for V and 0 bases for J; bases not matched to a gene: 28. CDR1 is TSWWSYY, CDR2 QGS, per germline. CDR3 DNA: TGTGCTCTTGGGGGACTCAAAATCTTCCTACTGACCCCGGGGATCATGTACACCGATAAACTCATCTTT. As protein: CALGGLKIFLLTPGIMYTDKLIF.